Following are 3 T cell receptor beta chains from one sample sequenced in a study of T cell changes during pregnancy in multiple sclerosis. Sequenced by immunoSEQ multiplex PCR; TCRdb stores in-frame clones only, minus some. The sample yields around 16,000 clones, about 80% seen once. The starting material was CD8+ T cells from peripheral blood mononuclear cells, obtained after pregnancy. The source is a female donor in good health, enrolled as a control in a pregnancy study.

The chain recombines TRBV9 with TRBJ1-1; TRBD1 is a possible D gene (5 bases). Germline V lookup: CDR1 SGDLS, CDR2 YYNGEE. Trimming shortened V by 0 bases and J by 0 bases, and 12 bases separated the two germline ends. The CDR3 runs to 16 residues. The CDR3 DNA is TGTGCCAGCAGCGTAGCTACAGGAACTTTGAACACTGAAGCTTTCTTT. Amino acid sequence: CASSVATGTLNTEAFF.

This chain connects TRBV29-1 to TRBJ2-2; 9 nucleotides align to TRBD1. Germline trimming cut 6 bases from V and 3 bases from J; bases unmatched to any gene: 8. CDR3 length: 15 amino acids. Germline loops: CDR1 SQVTM, CDR2 ANQGSEA. This CDR3 reads CSVRARTGDTGELFF. In DNA, the CDR3 is TGCAGCGTGAGAGCGCGGACAGGGGACACCGGGGAGCTGTTTTTT.

This clone was seen once. The genes are TRBV7-9 and TRBJ2-3; weak D call: TRBD1 (6 bases). Germline assignment: CDR1 SEHNR and CDR2 FQNEAQ (reference sequence). V shed 1 base and J shed 0 bases, with 8 bases lying between them. The CDR3 loop spans 15 amino acids. The CDR3, as DNA: TGTGCCAGCAGCTTAGTTACAGGGAGCACAGATACGCAGTATTTT. Amino acids: CASSLVTGSTDTQYF.